This T cell receptor beta chain was recorded in a study of human T cells and chemical hapten exposure. Using its own MiXCR run on the RACE reads, TCRdb lists one record per CDR3 protein. The sample records fewer than 300,000 distinct CDR3 sequences, about 9% being singletons. Time point here: pre-sensitization, week 0. Treatment given: therapeutic diphenylcyclopropenone sensitization with weekly scalp DPC. Sequencing used whole blood, obtained in connection with sensitization to the hapten diphenylcyclopropenone (DPC). The clonotype comes from a woman aged 35 to 49 with alopecia areata. Some clones in this sample may be carry-over from other donors' samples.

CDR3 loop: CASSLGSINYGYTF. In DNA, the CDR3 is TGTGCCAGCAGTTTGGGCAGCATAAACTATGGCTACACCTTC. V and J are TRBV27 and TRBJ1-2; D unresolved. V was cut by 3 bases and J by 2 bases, with 10 bases left in between. This CDR3 comprises 14 residues. CDR1 and CDR2 (germline): MNHEY, SMNVEV (reference sequence).